Each of the 19 T cell receptor beta chains below was sequenced from the same sample in a study of CD8 T cells in Susac syndrome. An input of about 0.45 to 1 ug of RNA was subjected to reverse transcription using random hexamers. TCRdb analysed the immunoSEQ multiplex PCR reads with MiXCR anew, one entry per CDR3 protein. The data contain approximately 80,000 distinct CDR3 sequences, roughly 95% of them seen just once; the ten biggest clones take up more than 0.4%. The sample comprised CD8+ T cells from PBMCs. The receptors here all came from a human donor with Susac syndrome.

This chain connects TRBV6-6 to TRBJ2-3; 8 nucleotides line up with TRBD1. Germline V gives CDR1 MNHNY, CDR2 SVGAGI (reference sequence). V lost 8 bases to trimming and J lost 2 bases; unmatched junction nucleotides: 6. The CDR3 totals 14 residues. In DNA, the CDR3 is TGTGCCAGCGGAGGGACAGGCCCCACAGATACGCAGTATTTT. Translating it yields CASGGTGPTDTQYF.

V gene TRBV5-6 combines with J gene TRBJ2-3, with a possible D match to TRBD2 (6 bases). The CDR3 runs to 14 residues. CDR1 and CDR2 from the germline V gene are SGHDT and YYEEEE. Trimming removed 6 bases at V and 1 base at J, with 12 bases between. CDR3 in amino acids: CASMWGVGTDTQYF. The CDR3 DNA is TGTGCCAGCATGTGGGGGGTGGGCACAGATACGCAGTATTTT.

The chain uses TRBV7-6 and TRBJ2-5; 14 bases agree with TRBD2. This CDR3 contains 17 residues. V trimming: 4 bases; J trimming: 2 bases; junction bases outside the gene matches: 6. Germline V gene data show CDR1 as SGHVS and CDR2 as FNYEAQ. The CDR3 DNA sequence: TGTGCCAGCAGCTCCGTTAGACTAGCGGGGGGGCAAGAGACCCAGTACTTC. Amino acids: CASSSVRLAGGQETQYF. Full variable domain (rest looked up from reference TRBV7-6 and TRBJ2-5): GAGVSQSPRYKVTKRGQDVALRCDPISGHVSLYWYRQALGQGPEFLTYFNYEAQQDKSGLPNDRFSAERPEGSISTLTIQRTEQRDSAMYRCASSSVRLAGGQETQYFGPGTRLLVL.

The chain carries TRBV20-1 and TRBJ2-3; 11 positions agree with TRBD2. V was pared by 2 bases and J by 6 bases, with 7 bases of the junction left unmatched. In germline, CDR1 is DFQATT, CDR2 SNEGSKA (reference sequence). The CDR3 has 15 amino acids. The CDR3 spells CSARIAGGPLDTQYF. CDR3 nucleotide sequence: TGCAGTGCTAGAATAGCGGGGGGGCCGCTGGATACGCAGTATTTT.

The chain couples TRBV28 to TRBJ1-6; no firm D call. CDR3 length: 16 residues. Germline V lookup: CDR1 MDHEN, CDR2 SYDVKM. Trimming shortened V by 7 bases and J by 0 bases, and 13 bases separated the two germline ends. The CDR3 DNA follows: TGTGCCAGCACCGAAGGGTTCGGCTCCTATAATTCACCCCTCCACTTT. Residues: CASTEGFGSYNSPLHF. Full variable domain (rest looked up from reference TRBV28 and TRBJ1-6): DVKVTQSSRYLVKRTGEKVFLECVQDMDHENMFWYRQDPGLGLRLIYFSYDVKMKEKGDIPEGYSVSREKKERFSLILESASTNQTSMYLCASTEGFGSYNSPLHFGNGTRLTVT.

This chain joins TRBV29-1 and TRBJ1-2, with 10 bases matching TRBD1. Losses at the gene ends were 7 bases for V and 5 bases for J; bases not matched to a gene: 10. CDR1 is SQVTM and CDR2 is ANQGSEA in the germline V gene. The CDR3 consists of 14 residues. The CDR3 here is CSAYGTGDFYGYTF. The CDR3 region has the DNA TGCAGCGCGTACGGGACAGGGGATTTTTATGGCTACACCTTC.

The J gene is TRBJ2-7, the V gene TRBV12-3 or TRBV12-4; 7 bases match TRBD2. The J segment lost 9 bases and the V segment lost 6 bases, leaving 8 bases of the junction unmatched. This CDR3 region has 12 residues. The CDR3, as DNA: TGTGCCAGCAGGGGAGGGGACGTACCGCAGTACTTC. It translates to CASRGGDVPQYF.

The chain uses TRBV27 and TRBJ1-1, with a weak D call TRBD1 (5 bases). Deletions cut 0 bases from V and 1 base from J, with 9 bases between. Looked up from germline, CDR1 is MNHEY and CDR2 is SMNVEV (reference sequence). CDR3 length: 15 amino acids. CDR3 region: CASSLSGAPNTEAFF. CDR3 nucleotide sequence: TGTGCCAGCAGTTTATCCGGGGCCCCGAACACTGAAGCTTTCTTT.

V and J are TRBV15 and TRBJ1-4; D is unclear. The CDR3 is 15 amino acids. Trimming cost V 6 bases and J 4 bases, with 15 bases left between them. The germline gives CDR1 LNHNV, CDR2 YYDKDF (reference sequence). CDR3 sequence reads: CATSLNVRGNEKLFF. As DNA, the CDR3 is TGTGCCACCAGTCTAAATGTCCGGGGTAATGAAAAACTGTTTTTT.

The V gene is TRBV20-1, the J gene TRBJ2-6, with D uncertain. V was cut by 6 bases and J by 4 bases, with 10 bases left in between. The CDR3 sequence is 13 residues long. The V gene's germline CDR1 is DFQATT and CDR2 SNEGSKA (reference sequence). The CDR3 coding sequence is TGCAGTGCGAAGTCCTACGGGGCCAACGTCCTGACTTTC. Protein: CSAKSYGANVLTF.

The chain uses TRBV20-1 and TRBJ1-1, with no clear D. Trimming cost V 1 base and J 2 bases, with 8 bases left between them. The CDR3 is 13 amino acids. Germline lookup yields CDR1 DFQATT and CDR2 SNEGSKA (reference sequence). CDR3 region: CSARVNDNTEAFF. CDR3 nucleotide sequence: TGCAGTGCTAGAGTCAACGATAACACTGAAGCTTTCTTT.

The chain links TRBV5-4 to TRBJ2-7; D ambiguous. V lost 5 bases and J 7 bases, leaving 10 bases between the germline ends. The CDR3 length is 11 residues. In germline, CDR1 is SGHNT, CDR2 YYREEE (reference sequence). CDR3 sequence: CASSFKGEQYF. In DNA form, the CDR3 reads TGTGCCAGCAGTTTTAAAGGGGAGCAGTACTTC.

The rearrangement links TRBV27 to TRBJ2-7; 7 bases are shared with TRBD1. V shed 4 bases, J shed 2 bases, and the junction held 2 bases outside the gene matches. From germline, CDR1 is MNHEY and CDR2 SMNVEV (reference sequence). The CDR3 has 13 amino acids. The CDR3 nucleotides read TGTGCCAGCAGTTCGACAGGGCCCTACGAGCAGTACTTC. Protein sequence: CASSSTGPYEQYF.

In the case of this clonotype: Sequence at one end of the junction differs from germline and may be a read error. The chain recombines TRBV3-1 with TRBJ1-2; tentatively, D is TRBD1 (5 bases). Germline V lookup: CDR1 LGHDT, CDR2 YNNKEL (reference sequence). This CDR3 region has 11 residues. CDR3 loop: CASSRQGLEAF. The CDR3 DNA is TGTGCCAGCAGCCGCCAGGGTCTCGAGGCCTTC.

The chain combines TRBV27 with TRBJ2-5, with TRBD1 matching 7 bases. The CDR3 sequence is 15 residues long. The V gene's germline CDR1 is MNHEY and CDR2 SMNVEV (reference sequence). V trimming: 0 bases; J trimming: 3 bases; junction bases outside the gene matches: 4. The DNA of the CDR3 is TGTGCCAGCAGTTTATCAGGGACAGTCAAAGAGACCCAGTACTTC. It yields the protein CASSLSGTVKETQYF.

V usage is TRBV29-1 and J usage is TRBJ1-2, with 8 bases fitting TRBD1. V was clipped by 5 bases and J by 5 bases; unmatched bases: 13. Germline CDR1 SQVTM, CDR2 ANQGSEA. The CDR3 extends over 15 amino acids. The CDR3 bases are TGCAGCGTTCCTCCCGGGACAGGCTTATCGTATGGCTACACCTTC. It yields the protein CSVPPGTGLSYGYTF.

The chain uses TRBV6-5 and TRBJ2-5; a possible D gene is TRBD1 (6 bases). The CDR3 has 12 residues. Germline V gene sequence: CDR1 MNHEY, CDR2 SVGAGI. V shed 4 bases and J shed 5 bases, with 8 bases lying between them. The CDR3 bases are TGTGCCAGCAGTTCAGGGGATGAGACCCAGTACTTC. This codes for CASSSGDETQYF.

The V call is TRBV27, the J call TRBJ2-7, with 8 bases lining up with TRBD2. CDR1 MNHEY and CDR2 SMNVEV come from the germline V gene (reference sequence). The J segment lost 5 bases and the V segment lost 8 bases, leaving 11 bases of the junction unmatched. This CDR3 has 14 residues. CDR3 in amino acids: CASWGLGGLDEQYF. CDR3 DNA sequence: TGTGCCAGCTGGGGACTAGGGGGTTTGGACGAGCAGTACTTC.

The chain joins TRBV7-2 to TRBJ2-6, with a weak D call TRBD2 (6 bases). Germline V CDR1 and CDR2: SGHTA, FQGNSA. This CDR3 is 19 amino acids long. Trimming stripped 5 bases from V and 0 bases from J, with 20 bases between. The CDR3 is CASSPIAAQTPSGANVLTF. The CDR3, as DNA: TGTGCCAGCAGCCCTATAGCGGCCCAAACCCCCTCTGGGGCCAACGTCCTGACTTTC.